Following are 20 T cell receptor beta chains from one sample sequenced in a study of cytomegalovirus exposure and HLA in healthy donors. TCRdb keeps only in-frame clones here, not all; method: immunoSEQ multiplex PCR. Of 250,000 or so clones listed, roughly 87% are singletons. Sequencing was carried out using PBMCs. The receptor set was obtained from a man younger than 30 in good health and CMV-seropositive.

J is TRBJ2-2 and V is TRBV30; no clear D gene. Germline V CDR1 and CDR2: GTSNPN, SVGIG (reference sequence). Between the trimmed V and J ends, which lost 0 bases and 8 bases, there was a span of 10 bases. This CDR3 is built from 13 residues. Here the CDR3 DNA reads TGTGCCTGGAGTGTGGGATTTTCGGGGGAGCTGTTTTTT. Translation: CAWSVGFSGELFF.

The chain combines TRBV4-1 with TRBJ2-1; maybe TRBD1 (6 bases). Between the trimmed V and J ends, which lost 1 base and 8 bases, there was a span of 15 bases. The germline CDR1 and CDR2 sequences are MGHRA and YSYEKL. CDR3 length equals 15 residues. The CDR3 protein is CASSQGTGKFDEQFF. The DNA of the CDR3 is TGCGCCAGCAGCCAAGGAACAGGGAAATTTGATGAGCAGTTCTTC.

The chain couples TRBV11-2 to TRBJ1-2; unclear D gene. V lost 4 bases and J lost 10, with 13 bases in between. Germline V gene data show CDR1 as SGHAT and CDR2 as FQNNGV. The length of the CDR3 is 12 residues. The CDR3, as DNA: TGTGCCAGCAGCTCTTATGCCCCCCTCTACACCTTC. Translation: CASSSYAPLYTF.

J is TRBJ1-2 and V is TRBV19; TRBD1 is a possible D gene (6 bases). This CDR3 is 13 amino acids long. Per the germline V gene, CDR1 is LNHDA and CDR2 is SQIVND (reference sequence). V was shortened by 5 bases and J by 8 bases, with 15 bases between the two germline ends. CDR3: CASSAGTRQGYTF. The CDR3 DNA reads TGTGCCAGTAGTGCAGGGACACGACAAGGCTACACCTTC. Together with reference TRBV19 and TRBJ1-2, the CDR3 gives the full variable domain: DGGITQSPKYLFRKEGQNVTLSCEQNLNHDAMYWYRQDPGQGLRLIYYSQIVNDFQKGDIAEGYSVSREKKESFPLTVTSAQKNPTAFYLCASSAGTRQGYTFGSGTRLTVV.

About this clone: Being one base from a much bigger clone, this may be a read error. The chain employs TRBV7-2 and TRBJ2-1; D gene uncertain. Germline lookup yields CDR1 SGHTA and CDR2 FQGNSA. The CDR3 contains 12 residues. V dropped 1 base and J dropped 8 bases, with 6 bases sitting between them. As DNA, the CDR3 is TGTGCCAGCAGCTTAGTGGGGTATGAGCAGTTCTTC. Protein product: CASSLVGYEQFF.

The chain links TRBV16 to TRBJ2-7; possibly TRBD1 for D (6 bases). The CDR3 contains 14 residues. V shed 0 bases and J shed 5 bases, with 11 bases lying between them. The V gene's germline CDR1 is KGHSY and CDR2 FQNENV. The CDR3 reads CASSQSGGRHEQYF. In nucleotides, the CDR3 is TGTGCCAGCAGCCAATCAGGGGGTAGGCACGAGCAGTACTTC.

The chain combines TRBV5-1 with TRBJ2-3; 12 positions agree with TRBD2. Germline lookup yields CDR1 SGHRS and CDR2 YFSETQ. This CDR3 contains 15 residues. J lost 4 bases, V lost 4 bases, and 4 bases had no gene match. The DNA for the CDR3 is TGCGCCAGCAGCCCCGGGACTAGCGGGCCAGATACGCAGTATTTT. Protein: CASSPGTSGPDTQYF.

The chain joins TRBV6-1 to TRBJ1-1; D call uncertain. Trimming left V 2 bases short and J 1 base short, with 5 bases between. The CDR3 spans 13 residues. Germline assignment: CDR1 MNHNS and CDR2 SASEGT. The CDR3 coding sequence is TGTGCCAGCAGTGAACAGCCGAACACTGAAGCTTTCTTT. Its translation is CASSEQPNTEAFF.

The rearrangement uses TRBV5-6 and TRBJ1-1; D not resolved. The germline V and J ends were trimmed by 0 bases and 5 bases, with 11 bases remaining between them. The CDR3 is 14 residues long. From germline, CDR1 is SGHDT and CDR2 YYEEEE. The CDR3 nucleotides are TGTGCCAGCAGCTTGGGTAGGTCCAATACTGAAGCTTTCTTT. It encodes CASSLGRSNTEAFF.

The chain carries TRBV6-1 and TRBJ2-1, with TRBD1 matching over 10 bases. The ends lost 4 bases at V and 9 bases at J; junction bases unmatched: 9. CDR1 and CDR2 from the germline V gene are MNHNS and SASEGT. This CDR3 is 15 amino acids long. DNA for the CDR3: TGTGCCAGCAGTGCCGGGACAGGGGTGGTTTTTGAGCAGTTCTTC. Its protein product is CASSAGTGVVFEQFF.

The V gene is TRBV7-8, the J gene TRBJ2-1, with TRBD1 matching over 8 bases. Germline V CDR1 and CDR2: SGHVS, FQNEAQ. V shed 2 bases and J 7 bases; nucleotides not matched to a gene: 10. The CDR3 totals 16 residues. This CDR3 reads CASSLTVPRGPNEQFF. In DNA, the CDR3 is TGTGCCAGCAGCTTAACAGTCCCCAGGGGGCCGAATGAGCAGTTCTTC. The full variable domain, rest sourced from reference TRBV7-8 and TRBJ2-1, is GAGVSQSPRYKVAKRGQDVALRCDPISGHVSLFWYQQALGQGPEFLTYFQNEAQLDKSGLPSDRFFAERPEGSVSTLKIQRTQQEDSAVYLCASSLTVPRGPNEQFFGPGTRLTVL.

The V gene is TRBV10-3, the J gene TRBJ2-3; the D is unclear. The CDR3 consists of 14 residues. The V gene lost 0 bases and the J gene lost 5 bases, with 9 bases spanning the gap. CDR1 and CDR2 from the germline V gene are ENHRY and SYGVKD. This CDR3 reads CAISESGKGDTQYF. Here the CDR3 DNA reads TGTGCCATCAGTGAGTCAGGGAAGGGAGATACGCAGTATTTT.

The J gene is TRBJ1-5, the V gene TRBV7-9; D not certain. Germline assignment: CDR1 SEHNR and CDR2 FQNEAQ (reference sequence). Trimming stripped 2 bases from V and 2 bases from J, with 7 bases between. This CDR3 is 14 amino acids long. The chain's CDR3 is CASSLSAGNQPQHF. CDR3 bases: TGTGCCAGCAGCTTATCGGCGGGCAATCAGCCCCAGCATTTT.

The chain is built from TRBV19 and TRBJ1-4, with D hard to call. The germline CDR1 and CDR2 sequences are LNHDA and SQIVND (reference sequence). V gave up 7 bases and J gave up 4 bases, with 16 bases separating them. The CDR3 is 15 residues long. CDR3 nucleotides: TGTGCCAGTATCGATCGGGCGGGCAATAATGAAAAACTGTTTTTT. This translates into CASIDRAGNNEKLFF.

This chain connects TRBV27 to TRBJ1-1; possible D gene TRBD1, 5 bases. The germline gives CDR1 MNHEY, CDR2 SMNVEV (reference sequence). The CDR3 is 12 amino acids. V was cut by 0 bases and J by 8 bases, with 7 bases left in between. Written as DNA, the CDR3 is TGTGCCAGCAGTTTATCAACAGGAGAAGCTTTCTTT. Its protein is CASSLSTGEAFF.

V gene TRBV11-1 combines with J gene TRBJ2-3, with 10 positions matching TRBD1. The CDR3 length is 15 residues. The germline V gene has CDR1 SGHAT and CDR2 FQDESV (reference sequence). The V and J ends lost 3 bases and 2 bases, in that order; junction bases with no gene match: 2. The CDR3 DNA is TGTGCCAGCAGCTTGGGGACAGGGGACACAGATACGCAGTATTTT. Its protein is CASSLGTGDTDTQYF.

CDR3 sequence (DNA): TGTGCCAGCAGCCCCCTAGAGACCCAGTACTTC. Residues: CASSPLETQYF. The V and J genes are TRBV7-9 and TRBJ2-5; D is ambiguous. Trimming removed 5 bases from V and 4 bases from J, with 5 bases in between. This CDR3 has 11 residues. From germline, CDR1 is SEHNR and CDR2 FQNEAQ (reference sequence).

The genes are TRBV27 and TRBJ2-6; D is possibly TRBD1 (6 bases). Trimming took off 6 bases at V and 2 bases at J, with 11 bases between the two ends. Germline V gene data show CDR1 as MNHEY and CDR2 as SMNVEV (reference sequence). CDR3 length: 15 residues. The CDR3 DNA sequence: TGTGCCAGCAGCAGGGGATCCCCTGGGGCCAACGTCCTGACTTTC. Amino acids: CASSRGSPGANVLTF. Filled out from reference TRBV27 and TRBJ2-6, the complete variable domain reads EAQVTQNPRYLITVTGKKLTVTCSQNMNHEYMSWYRQDPGLGLRQIYYSMNVEVTDKGDVPEGYKVSRKEKRNFPLILESPSPNQTSLYFCASSRGSPGANVLTFGAGSRLTVL.

This chain connects TRBV11-2 to TRBJ2-7; TRBD1 matches 9 bases. CDR1 SGHAT and CDR2 FQNNGV come from the germline V gene. After removal of 0 bases from V and 4 bases from J, the junction contained 4 bases not matched to a gene. This CDR3 has 15 residues. The CDR3 is CASSLDPGQGYEQYF. CDR3 sequence (DNA): TGTGCCAGCAGCTTAGATCCTGGACAGGGGTACGAGCAGTACTTC.

V gene TRBV29-1 combines with J gene TRBJ1-2; tentative D call: TRBD1 (6 bases). This CDR3 is 12 amino acids long. Trimming cost V 2 bases and J 5 bases, with 9 bases left between them. Germline CDR1 SQVTM, CDR2 ANQGSEA. The DNA for the CDR3 is TGCAGCGTTGAAAAAGGGGGGTATGGCTACACCTTC. This sequence encodes CSVEKGGYGYTF. Drawing the rest from reference TRBV29-1 and TRBJ1-2, the complete variable domain is SAVISQKPSRDICQRGTSLTIQCQVDSQVTMMFWYRQQPGQSLTLIATANQGSEATYESGFVIDKFPISRPNLTFSTLTVSNMSPEDSSIYLCSVEKGGYGYTFGSGTRLTVV.